Sequencing of this T cell receptor beta chain was carried out in a study of CD8+ T cells in alopecia areata. Background on the study: C3H/HeJ graft donors with spontaneous alopecia, aged roughly 6-12 months, supplied skin that was transplanted onto female C3H/HeJ mice aged roughly 7-11 weeks.

Points on this clone: Sequence at one end of the junction differs from germline and may be a read error. Gene and germline names: mouse.

cDNA prepared by RNA extraction and subsequent reverse transcription served as the template for sequencing. The repertoire was sequenced with immunoSEQ multiplex PCR; TCRdb's copy has only in-frame clones and lacks some. Sampling found over 15,000 clones, none seen once. Cutaneous lymph node cells were pooled, and they were sorted using CD4, CD8alpha, NKG2D, NKG2ACE and other markers. Sequenced: CD8+ T cells sorted from a lymph node. The source is a C3H/HeJ mouse with alopecia areata. Strain haplotype (MHC): H2-k.

CDR3 DNA (partial): TGTGTCAGCGGGACAAGAAACAAA. It yields the protein CVSGTRNK. From start to end, the CDR3 is CVSGTRNKEVFF. The chain joins TRBV13-3 to TRBJ1-1; D perhaps matches TRBD1 (6 bases). Coverage ceases 4 residues before the CDR3 finishes, and the germline J gene fills in the end. The CDR3 has 12 residues. CDR1 and CDR2 from the germline V gene are NNHDY and SYVADS.